A selection of T cell receptor beta chains follows, all from one sample in a study of cytomegalovirus exposure and HLA in healthy donors. Generated by immunoSEQ multiplex PCR, the TCRdb table keeps only in-frame clones and is missing some. The sample has hundreds of thousands of clones, over 75% seen once. The sample taken for sequencing was PBMCs. These receptors were collected from a woman in her late teens or twenties in good health and CMV-seronegative. The CDR3 runs from the conserved cysteine through the conserved F or W. The D gene is left open where the match is weak. Clone size is shown for a subset of rows, as once, few, many or a class of expanded clone.

CDR3 DNA | CDR3 protein | J gene | clone size | D gene | V gene
TGCAGCGTTTCCTGGACAACGACCCACGAGCAGTACTTC | CSVSWTTTHEQYF | TRBJ2-7 | . | . | TRBV29-1
TGTGCCAGTTCCCTCGGGACAGGGATGTATGAGCAGTTCTTC | CASSLGTGMYEQFF | TRBJ2-1 | few | TRBD1 | TRBV19
TGTGCCAGCAGCTTAGCGGGAGGAACGCAGTATTTT | CASSLAGGTQYF | TRBJ2-3 | . | . | TRBV7-9
TGTGCCAGCAGCCTTGAGGGATCTAGCGGTATAAATGAGCAGTTCTTC | CASSLEGSSGINEQFF | TRBJ2-1 | . | TRBD2 | TRBV7-2
TGTGCCAGCTGGACAGGGGTTGTTGGTTACGAGCAGTACTTC | CASWTGVVGYEQYF | TRBJ2-7 | . | TRBD1 | TRBV11-2
TGTGCCAGCTTCTCCGGACTAGCGGGAGCTGAGCAGTTCTTC | CASFSGLAGAEQFF | TRBJ2-1 | . | TRBD2 | TRBV7-2
TGTGCCGCCATAGCGGCAGGGACTAGCAATCAGCCCCAGCATTTT | CAAIAAGTSNQPQHF | TRBJ1-5 | . | . | TRBV28
TGTGCCAGCAGTGAACTAGGCCCGGGCAATGAGCAGTTCTTC | CASSELGPGNEQFF | TRBJ2-1 | once | . | TRBV2
TGTGCCAGCAGTTCGCCAGGGGATAATTCACCCCTCCACTTT | CASSSPGDNSPLHF | TRBJ1-6 | few | . | TRBV28
TGTGCCAGTAATGACAGGGGGCCTAGTGGCACAGATACGCAGTATTTT | CASNDRGPSGTDTQYF | TRBJ2-3 | . | TRBD1 | TRBV19
TGCGCCAGCCTCCGGACAGAAGAAAAACTGTTTTTT | CASLRTEEKLFF | TRBJ1-4 | . | . | TRBV10-1
TGTGCCAGCAGCTTAGCCGGGACTTTAACTCGGGGCTACACCTTC | CASSLAGTLTRGYTF | TRBJ1-2 | . | . | TRBV5-6
TGTGCCAGCAGTCCCACAGGATATAGCAATCAGCCCCAGCATTTT | CASSPTGYSNQPQHF | TRBJ1-5 | . | . | TRBV27
TGTGCCAGCAGACAGACAGGGGCCACCGGGGAGCTGTTTTTT | CASRQTGATGELFF | TRBJ2-2 | . | TRBD1 | TRBV6-6
TGTGCCACCAGCCGCTCTTATCGGGACAGGTCCTCTAACGAGCAGTACTTC | CATSRSYRDRSSNEQYF | TRBJ2-7 | . | TRBD1 | TRBV15
TGTGCCAGCATGCAGGGCCGGCGGGGGAGCTCCTACAATGAGCAGTTCTTC | CASMQGRRGSSYNEQFF | TRBJ2-1 | . | TRBD2 | TRBV2
TGTGCCACCAGCCGGGACAGGGGTTCAGAGACCCAGTACTTC | CATSRDRGSETQYF | TRBJ2-5 | . | TRBD1 | TRBV15
TGTGCCAGCAGTTACTCGACTAGCTGGTCCTACAATGAGCAGTTCTTC | CASSYSTSWSYNEQFF | TRBJ2-1 | . | TRBD2 | TRBV6-5
TGTGCCATCAGTGAGCCCGTCGGGACTAGCGGGGAGAGGGAGACCCAGTACTTC | CAISEPVGTSGERETQYF | TRBJ2-5 | . | TRBD2 | TRBV10-3
TGTGCCAGTGTCCAGGGCAATTCACCCCTCCACTTT | CASVQGNSPLHF | TRBJ1-6 | . | . | TRBV7-2
TGTGCCAGCAGCGATTATCGGGATTCTGGGGCCAACGTCCTGACTTTC | CASSDYRDSGANVLTF | TRBJ2-6 | . | . | TRBV2
TGTGCCAGCAGCCCCCGCGCCGGGTATACGCAGTATTTT | CASSPRAGYTQYF | TRBJ2-3 | . | . | TRBV7-8
TGTGCCAGAAAGCTTGAGGGAGGGATAACAGATACGCAGTATTTT | CARKLEGGITDTQYF | TRBJ2-3 | . | TRBD2 | TRBV19
TGTGCCAGCAGCTTAGGGCCGTCGGGGGGCGCATCTGGCTACACCTTC | CASSLGPSGGASGYTF | TRBJ1-2 | once | . | TRBV7-6
TGTGCCAGCTCACGGCGGGAGTCCACCGGTCTTGAGCAGTTCTTC | CASSRRESTGLEQFF | TRBJ2-1 | . | TRBD2 | TRBV18
TGTGCCAGCAGCTTAACGAGCAACAGGGGGCTGGACTATGGCTACACCTTC | CASSLTSNRGLDYGYTF | TRBJ1-2 | . | TRBD1 | TRBV7-3